This is a list of T cell receptor beta chains from one sample in a study of blood T cell repertoires in COVID-19. Measured with immunoSEQ multiplex PCR; TCRdb has only the in-frame clones, and not every one. The data show around 110,000 clones, more than 75% seen once. Sequenced sample: peripheral blood. The receptors come from an older man with acute or convalescent COVID-19. The CDR3 runs from the conserved cysteine through the conserved F or W. The D gene is left open where the match is weak. Expanded clones get a size class; other rows say once, few or many, or leave the size out.

cdr3_nt cdr3_aa j_call d_call v_call clone_size
TGTGCCAGCAGCGTAGGGCAGGGGAACGAAAAACTGTTTTTT CASSVGQGNEKLFF TRBJ1-4 NA TRBV9 once
TGTGCCAGCAGAAGACGAGACAGATCCAATCAGCCCCAGCATTTT CASRRRDRSNQPQHF TRBJ1-5 NA TRBV28 once
TGTGCCTGGAGTGTACGGGGGATGAGATCACCCCTCCACTTT CAWSVRGMRSPLHF TRBJ1-6 NA TRBV30 NA
TGCAGCGTTCCTACGACAGGGACCTCCACAGATACGCAGTATTTT CSVPTTGTSTDTQYF TRBJ2-3 TRBD1 TRBV29-1 many
TGTGCCAGCAGTTTGGGTCTCGGACAGGGCAATCAGCCCCAGCATTTT CASSLGLGQGNQPQHF TRBJ1-5 TRBD1 TRBV28 once
TGTGCCAGCAGCCAATCGGGTAGGGGGACTGAAGCTTTCTTT CASSQSGRGTEAFF TRBJ1-1 NA TRBV3-1/TRBV3-2 NA
TGTGCCAGCAGCAAAGACCGTAGGGCGGGGGGAGGCACAGATACGCAGTATTTT CASSKDRRAGGGTDTQYF TRBJ2-3 NA TRBV21-1 NA
TGCAGCGCTCAGGGGGCGCAAGGTCAGCCCCAGCATTTT CSAQGAQGQPQHF TRBJ1-5 TRBD1 TRBV29-1 NA
TGCGCCAGCAGCTTGGATGGTGGTAGCGGCACAGATACGCAGTATTTT CASSLDGGSGTDTQYF TRBJ2-3 NA TRBV5-1 NA
TGCGCCAGCAGCTTGTTCCCCGACTTCTATGGCTACACCTTC CASSLFPDFYGYTF TRBJ1-2 NA TRBV5-1 NA
TGTGCCAGCGACAGGGACAGAGATGAGCAGTTCTTC CASDRDRDEQFF TRBJ2-1 TRBD1 TRBV2 few
TGTGCCAGCAGCCAGGCTTCCTACGAGCAGTACTTC CASSQASYEQYF TRBJ2-7 NA TRBV3-1/TRBV3-2 NA
TGTGCCAGTAGTACGGGACAGCTCGGGTTCGGCTCCTATAATTCACCCCTCCACTTT CASSTGQLGFGSYNSPLHF TRBJ1-6 TRBD1 TRBV19 NA
TGTGCCAGCACCTCCCCAACTCGGACAGGGAATGGCTACACCTTC CASTSPTRTGNGYTF TRBJ1-2 TRBD1 TRBV11-2 NA
TGTGCCAGTAGTATAATGCGAGCTAACTATGGCTACACCTTC CASSIMRANYGYTF TRBJ1-2 NA TRBV19 NA
TGCGCCAGCAGCTTGACCGGGACTAGCGGGAACACCGGGGAGCTGTTTTTT CASSLTGTSGNTGELFF TRBJ2-2 TRBD2 TRBV5-1 few
TGTGCCAGCAGCTCCGGGACTAGCGGGGGGAGCTCCTACAATGAGCAGTTCTTC CASSSGTSGGSSYNEQFF TRBJ2-1 TRBD2 TRBV7-3 NA
TGTGCCTGGAGTGGAAAGCATAATTCACCCCTCCACTTT CAWSGKHNSPLHF TRBJ1-6 NA TRBV30 NA
TGTGCCAGTCAAACCGGGACTAGCAAAGAGACCCAGTACTTC CASQTGTSKETQYF TRBJ2-5 TRBD2 TRBV19 NA
TGTGCCAGCAGCAACCAGGGGGCGGGCATCCCCTACGAGCAGTACTTC CASSNQGAGIPYEQYF TRBJ2-7 TRBD1 TRBV2 NA
TGCAGCGTTGGGGGGCTACAGGGCGGAAGTGAAAAACTGTTTTTT CSVGGLQGGSEKLFF TRBJ1-4 NA TRBV29-1 NA
TGTGCCAGCAGTGGGGGCCCAGGACAGGGAAATGAAAAACTGTTTTTT CASSGGPGQGNEKLFF TRBJ1-4 TRBD1 TRBV6-1 NA